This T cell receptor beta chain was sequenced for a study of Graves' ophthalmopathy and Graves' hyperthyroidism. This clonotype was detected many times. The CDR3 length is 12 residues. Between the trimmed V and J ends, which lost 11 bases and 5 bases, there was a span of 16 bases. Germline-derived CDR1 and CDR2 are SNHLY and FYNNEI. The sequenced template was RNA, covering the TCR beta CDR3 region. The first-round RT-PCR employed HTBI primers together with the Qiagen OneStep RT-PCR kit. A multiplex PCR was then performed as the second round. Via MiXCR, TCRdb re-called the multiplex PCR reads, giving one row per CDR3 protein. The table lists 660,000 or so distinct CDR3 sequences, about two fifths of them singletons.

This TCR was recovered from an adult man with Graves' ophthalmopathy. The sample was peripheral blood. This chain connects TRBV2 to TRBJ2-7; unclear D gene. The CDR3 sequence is CAVQDGFHEQYF. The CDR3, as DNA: TGTGCCGTCCAGGATGGTTTCCACGAGCAGTACTTC. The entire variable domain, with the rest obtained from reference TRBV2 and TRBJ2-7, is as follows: EPEVTQTPSHQVTQMGQEVILRCVPISNHLYFYWYRQILGQKVEFLVSFYNNEISEKSEIFDDQFSVERPDGSNFTLKIRSTKLEDSAMYFCAVQDGFHEQYFGPGTRLTVT.